Described below is a single TCR beta chain sequence and its context. Repertoires were generated with immunoSEQ multiplex PCR, while TCRdb's copy carries only in-frame clones and drops some. The table lists about 38,000 clones, approximately 69% of them singletons. Followed longitudinally, the Seattle patients had been enrolled during active infection. With 6 bases clipped from V and 4 bases from J, the junction kept 8 bases outside the gene matches. Germline V gives CDR1 WSHSY, CDR2 SAAADI. CDR3 length equals 14 residues. This sample was taken from a study of blood T cell repertoires in COVID-19. At the level of the study: Samples came from the United States, Italy and Spain, spanning acute and convalescent COVID-19.

This receptor was taken from a man in his 70s with COVID-19, enrolled during active disease. This sequence joins TRBV10-2 and TRBJ2-7; 8 positions agree with TRBD1. Sequenced: peripheral blood. CDR3 in DNA: TGCGCCAGCAGAGATACAGGGGGTAGTTACGAGCAGTACTTC. Its translation: CASRDTGGSYEQYF.